Following are 19 T cell receptor beta chains from one sample sequenced in a study of blood T cell repertoires in COVID-19. The method was immunoSEQ multiplex PCR; TCRdb's version includes in-frame clones alone and lacks a portion of them. Counted here are hundreds of thousands of clones, around 81% occurring once; the ten biggest clones make up nearly 7.5%. Sequenced: PBMCs or T cells enriched from blood (not recorded which). Every receptor here comes from a woman aged 40 to 49 with acute COVID-19.

The chain employs TRBV5-1 and TRBJ1-2; 10 bases are a match to TRBD1. V lost 6 bases and J lost 1; bases outside the gene matches: 12. Germline lookup yields CDR1 SGHRS and CDR2 YFSETQ. The CDR3 loop spans 17 amino acids. The CDR3 DNA is TGCGCCAGCAAACGAGATGCCCGGGACAGGGGTAACTATGGCTACACCTTC. As protein: CASKRDARDRGNYGYTF.

V gene TRBV7-2 combines with J gene TRBJ2-7; the match to TRBD1 covers 10 bases. The CDR3 is 15 residues long. Germline V gene lookup returns CDR1 SGHTA and CDR2 FQGNSA. Trimming at V came to 1 base and at J to 5 bases, leaving 5 bases not matched to a gene. The CDR3 coding sequence is TGTGCCAGCAGCTTAGGGAGGGACAGGGGCAACGAGCAGTACTTC. Residues: CASSLGRDRGNEQYF.

The chain employs TRBV13 and TRBJ1-5, with TRBD1 as a possible D gene (5 bases). The CDR3 is made up of 13 amino acids. CDR1 PRHDT and CDR2 FYEKMQ come from the germline V gene (reference sequence). Trimming cost V 4 bases and J 2 bases, with 6 bases left between them. The CDR3 reads CASSSTGNQPQHF. In nucleotides, the CDR3 is TGTGCCAGCAGCTCGACAGGCAATCAGCCCCAGCATTTT.

The CDR3 region is CATSRGSPSGSPGELFF. The CDR3 bases are TGTGCCACCAGCAGGGGCTCTCCGAGCGGGAGTCCCGGGGAGCTGTTTTTT. V gene TRBV15 combines with J gene TRBJ2-2; 8 bases line up with TRBD2. Germline V gene sequence: CDR1 LNHNV, CDR2 YYDKDF (reference sequence). The CDR3 is 17 residues long. Trimming removed 3 bases from V and 6 bases from J; junction bases left unmatched: 12. Together with reference TRBV15 and TRBJ2-2, the CDR3 gives the full variable domain: DAMVIQNPRYQVTQFGKPVTLSCSQTLNHNVMYWYQQKSSQAPKLLFHYYDKDFNNEADTPDNFQSRRPNTSFCFLDIRSPGLGDTAMYLCATSRGSPSGSPGELFFGEGSRLTVL.

The gene calls are TRBV3-1 (or the pseudogene TRBV3-2) and TRBJ1-2; D is ambiguous. The CDR3 spans 12 residues. CDR1 is LGHDT and CDR2 is YNNKEL in the germline V gene (reference sequence). Trimming removed 6 bases at V and 2 bases at J, with 7 bases between. The CDR3, as DNA: TGTGCCAGCAGGGAGGGAAACTATGGCTACACCTTC. It is translated as CASREGNYGYTF.

In this sample, this clone turned up a few times. The chain recombines TRBV2 with TRBJ2-7; the match to TRBD2 covers 8 bases. Germline CDR1 reads SNHLY; CDR2 reads FYNNEI. V lost 6 bases to trimming and J lost 6 bases; unmatched junction nucleotides: 13. The CDR3 loop spans 15 amino acids. The CDR3 DNA reads as TGTGCCAGCAGCAGTGACGGGGGGGATTTGGGCGAGCAGTACTTC. Its translation: CASSSDGGDLGEQYF.

This clone came up a few times. J is TRBJ2-5 and V is TRBV7-2, with 9 bases matching TRBD2. CDR1 SGHTA and CDR2 FQGNSA come from the germline V gene. The CDR3 extends over 16 amino acids. Trimming cost V 5 bases and J 5 bases; bases outside gene matches: 12. The CDR3 DNA is TGTGCCAGCAGCCCCCAATTAGCGGGAGTCCCCGAGACCCAGTACTTC. Translated: CASSPQLAGVPETQYF.

The J gene is TRBJ2-7, the V gene TRBV5-1; 8 bases align to TRBD2. The CDR3 is made up of 15 amino acids. V lost 3 bases to trimming and J lost 7 bases; unmatched junction nucleotides: 12. CDR1 is SGHRS, CDR2 YFSETQ, per germline. CDR3 nucleotides: TGCGCCAGCAGCTCTACTAGCGGACCCCCAGGTGAGCAGTACTTC. As protein: CASSSTSGPPGEQYF. The full variable domain, rest sourced from reference TRBV5-1 and TRBJ2-7, is KAGVTQTPRYLIKTRGQQVTLSCSPISGHRSVSWYQQTPGQGLQFLFEYFSETQRNKGNFPGRFSGRQFSNSRSEMNVSTLELGDSALYLCASSSTSGPPGEQYFGPGTRLTVT.

This chain connects TRBV28 to TRBJ1-2; D remains ambiguous. CDR3 length: 11 residues. The germline V and J ends were trimmed by 5 bases and 2 bases, with 3 bases remaining between them. The V gene's germline CDR1 is MDHEN and CDR2 SYDVKM. As DNA, the CDR3 is TGTGCCAGCAGTGTAAACTATGGCTACACCTTC. It translates to CASSVNYGYTF.

The chain uses TRBV3-1 (or the pseudogene TRBV3-2) and TRBJ2-7, with D unresolved. V was clipped by 7 bases and J by 1 base, with 14 bases between them. The CDR3 totals 14 residues. Germline CDR1 and CDR2: LGHDT and YNNKEL (reference sequence). The CDR3 nucleotides are TGTGCCAGCACATCCAGCGTAGGTTCCTACGAGCAGTACTTC. As protein: CASTSSVGSYEQYF.

This clone was picked up a small number of times. The genes are TRBV27 and TRBJ1-1; 7 bases match TRBD1. Trimming cost V 4 bases and J 11 bases; bases outside gene matches: 16. The CDR3 sequence is 15 residues long. Germline CDR1 is MNHEY and CDR2 is SMNVEV (reference sequence). Written as DNA, the CDR3 is TGTGCCAGCAGTTCCCTTGTGGCAAAGCCACAGGGGGCTTTCTTT. This codes for CASSSLVAKPQGAFF.

V is TRBV28 and J is TRBJ2-7; no reliable D call. Trimming removed 5 bases at V and 2 bases at J, with 7 bases between. Per germline, CDR1 MDHEN and CDR2 SYDVKM. The CDR3 runs to 12 residues. The CDR3 protein is CASSPSAYEQYF. CDR3 nucleotides: TGTGCCAGCAGTCCCTCGGCCTACGAGCAGTACTTC.

The chain is built from TRBV3-1 (or the pseudogene TRBV3-2) and TRBJ1-6, with 7 bases matching TRBD1. Germline CDR1 LGHDT, CDR2 YNNKEL (reference sequence). This CDR3 region has 15 residues. V gave up 0 bases and J gave up 10 bases; unmatched junction bases: 6. CDR3 sequence (DNA): TGTGCCAGCAGCCAAGATACGCAGGGGGTATCACCCCTCCACTTT. This gives the protein CASSQDTQGVSPLHF.

The chain couples TRBV9 to TRBJ1-2, with 9 bases that match TRBD1. The CDR3 is 16 amino acids. V gave up 4 bases and J gave up 2 bases; unmatched junction bases: 9. The germline CDR1 and CDR2 sequences are SGDLS and YYNGEE. CDR3 sequence reads: CASSSRNRGRNYGYTF. In DNA, the CDR3 is TGTGCCAGCAGCTCGCGTAACAGGGGGCGAAACTATGGCTACACCTTC.

This rearrangement joins TRBV29-1 to TRBJ1-1; D is uncertain. V lost 1 base, J lost 4 bases, and 10 bases lay in between. The CDR3 runs to 13 residues. The germline V gene has CDR1 SQVTM and CDR2 ANQGSEA. The CDR3 reads CSVEAGRGTEAFF. For the CDR3, the DNA is TGCAGCGTTGAAGCCGGAAGAGGCACTGAAGCTTTCTTT.

This clone was recorded only once. The rearrangement uses TRBV7-9 and TRBJ1-6; 9 positions agree with TRBD1. The CDR3 runs 14 residues. V was clipped by 1 base and J by 11 bases; unmatched bases: 3. The germline gives CDR1 SEHNR, CDR2 FQNEAQ (reference sequence). CDR3 loop: CASSLDRTGAPLHF. The CDR3, as DNA: TGTGCCAGCAGCTTAGATAGGACAGGGGCACCCCTCCACTTT.

The chain employs TRBV29-1 and TRBJ1-1; D is uncertain. The CDR3 consists of 14 residues. V was clipped by 5 bases and J by 5 bases, with 18 bases between them. The germline V gene encodes CDR1 SQVTM and CDR2 ANQGSEA. The CDR3 here is CSVYPRNIRTEAFF. The CDR3, as DNA: TGCAGCGTTTACCCCAGGAATATAAGGACTGAAGCTTTCTTT.

The V gene is TRBV11-2, the J gene TRBJ1-6; 7 bases are a match to TRBD1. The CDR3 extends over 14 amino acids. Per the germline V gene, CDR1 is SGHAT and CDR2 is FQNNGV. J lost 6 bases, V lost 6 bases, and 5 bases had no gene match. CDR3 residues: CASRSGTANSPLHF. DNA of the CDR3: TGTGCCAGCAGGTCCGGGACAGCTAATTCACCCCTCCACTTT.

This clone was counted a few times. The chain has TRBV4-1 and TRBJ1-3; D perhaps matches TRBD1 (6 bases). The V gene's germline CDR1 is MGHRA and CDR2 YSYEKL. The CDR3 contains 15 residues. Trimming took off 4 bases at V and 7 bases at J, with 17 bases between the two ends. Here the CDR3 reads CASSPGAGVYNTIYF. CDR3 bases: TGCGCCAGCAGCCCCGGAGCAGGGGTATACAACACCATATATTTT.